A single sample is the source of the 26 T cell receptor beta chains below, sequenced in a study of sequential checkpoint blockade in melanoma. Sequencing was performed with immunoSEQ multiplex PCR; in TCRdb, only in-frame clones are kept and a portion is missing. The table includes more than 25,000 clones, about 80% detected once. The sample's treatment: randomized to nivolumab then ipilimumab (arm A) or the reverse (arm B). The material sequenced was CD8+ T cells sorted from blood (inferred from file names), taken from a patient given nivolumab and ipilimumab in sequence. The receptors here all came from a human donor with melanoma.

The chain carries TRBV27 and TRBJ1-1; D possibly corresponds to TRBD1 (6 bases). The CDR3 runs to 13 residues. The germline CDR1 and CDR2 sequences are MNHEY and SMNVEV (reference sequence). V was trimmed by 6 bases and J by 2 bases, leaving 10 bases between them. The CDR3 sequence: CASRTGRNTEAFF. The CDR3 bases are TGTGCCAGCAGGACAGGACGTAACACTGAAGCTTTCTTT.

The chain employs TRBV10-3 and TRBJ2-7; 10 nucleotides line up with TRBD1. CDR3 length: 14 residues. V shed 2 bases and J 3 bases; nucleotides not matched to a gene: 1. The V gene's germline CDR1 is ENHRY and CDR2 SYGVKD. This CDR3 is CAISEGTGVYEQYF. The CDR3 region has the DNA TGTGCCATCAGTGAGGGGACAGGGGTCTACGAGCAGTACTTC.

This clone is a singleton in its sample. V is TRBV11-2 and J is TRBJ2-3; 8 bases map to TRBD2. Germline V gene sequence: CDR1 SGHAT, CDR2 FQNNGV. This CDR3 spans 17 amino acids. With V trimmed by 3 bases and J by 0 bases, 8 bases remained unmatched. The CDR3 spells CASSFGAGGYSTDTQYF. Written as DNA, the CDR3 is TGTGCCAGCAGCTTTGGGGCGGGGGGATACAGCACAGATACGCAGTATTTT.

CDR3 region: CASSRDRPHGTQYF. Written as DNA, the CDR3 is TGTGCCAGTAGCCGGGACAGGCCCCATGGTACGCAGTATTTT. This chain joins TRBV19 and TRBJ2-3; 8 bases fit TRBD1. This CDR3 comprises 14 residues. V was pared by 6 bases and J by 8 bases, with 10 bases of the junction left unmatched. Germline V gene lookup returns CDR1 LNHDA and CDR2 SQIVND (reference sequence).

This clone has only a few counts. V is TRBV7-6 and J is TRBJ2-2; 8 nucleotides align to TRBD2. The CDR3 consists of 16 residues. Germline trimming cut 6 bases from V and 7 bases from J; bases unmatched to any gene: 13. Germline values: CDR1 SGHVS, CDR2 FNYEAQ. The chain's CDR3 is CASRPARGGSGGELFF. The CDR3 nucleotides read TGTGCCAGCAGGCCCGCTCGCGGGGGGTCTGGCGGGGAGCTGTTTTTT.

This clone was counted between two and nine times. V and J are TRBV28 and TRBJ2-3, with 11 positions matching TRBD2. CDR3 length equals 17 residues. V shed 2 bases and J 2 bases; nucleotides not matched to a gene: 6. Germline loops: CDR1 MDHEN, CDR2 SYDVKM. The CDR3 DNA is TGTGCCAGCAGTTTACCCGGGACTAGCGGATTCACAGATACGCAGTATTTT. Protein product: CASSLPGTSGFTDTQYF.

The chain joins TRBV28 to TRBJ2-7, with 7 bases matching TRBD1. Germline loops: CDR1 MDHEN, CDR2 SYDVKM. V lost 6 bases, J lost 2 bases, and 7 bases stayed unmatched. The CDR3 spans 14 residues. The CDR3 is CASSRWDSPYEQYF. For the CDR3, the DNA is TGTGCCAGCAGCCGATGGGACAGCCCCTACGAGCAGTACTTC.

The chain recombines TRBV27 with TRBJ2-1; 7 bases are shared with TRBD2. The trim removed 6 bases at V and 5 bases at J, leaving 13 bases unmatched. Germline V gene lookup returns CDR1 MNHEY and CDR2 SMNVEV (reference sequence). This CDR3 has 16 amino acids. The CDR3 region has the DNA TGTGCCAGCAGCACCTCACCAAGCGGGAACCACAATGAGCAGTTCTTC. Its translation is CASSTSPSGNHNEQFF.

This clone was seen once. The CDR3 nucleotides read TGTGCCAGCACCCTACAGGGCGTATTAACCGATACGCAGTATTTT. Its protein product is CASTLQGVLTDTQYF. This sequence joins TRBV9 and TRBJ2-3, with a weak D call TRBD1 (6 bases). Germline values: CDR1 SGDLS, CDR2 YYNGEE. Trimming removed 6 bases at V and 6 bases at J, with 20 bases between. CDR3 length: 15 residues.

CDR3 region: CAWGEGTNEKLFF. The CDR3 DNA reads TGTGCCTGGGGGGAGGGCACTAATGAAAAACTGTTTTTT. The chain carries TRBV30 and TRBJ1-4, with unresolved D. The V end lost 5 bases, the J end lost 2 bases, and 9 bases lay between the germline ends. CDR3 length: 13 residues. CDR1 is GTSNPN and CDR2 is SVGIG in the germline V gene (reference sequence).

J is TRBJ2-7 and V is TRBV4-3, with D maybe TRBD2 (5 bases). The CDR3 length is 13 residues. The V end lost 5 bases, the J end lost 2 bases, and 10 bases lay between the germline ends. Germline V gene sequence: CDR1 LGHNA, CDR2 YSLEER. DNA of the CDR3: TGCGCCAGCAGCACCGGACTGACCTACGAGCAGTACTTC. Translating gives CASSTGLTYEQYF.

This sequence joins TRBV4-1 and TRBJ2-2, with D tentatively TRBD2 (5 bases). Trimming removed 2 bases from V and 4 bases from J, with 11 bases in between. This CDR3 has 15 residues. CDR1 and CDR2 (germline): MGHRA, YSYEKL. CDR3 in amino acids: CASSQNLASTGELFF. CDR3 coding DNA: TGCGCCAGCAGCCAAAACCTAGCCTCCACCGGGGAGCTGTTTTTT.

The V call is TRBV5-4, the J call TRBJ2-7; a weak D match, TRBD2 (5 bases). Germline values: CDR1 SGHNT, CDR2 YYREEE (reference sequence). The length of the CDR3 is 13 residues. V lost 4 bases to trimming and J lost 7 bases, with 15 bases between them. The CDR3 spells CASSGRLGPEQYF. For the CDR3, the DNA is TGTGCCAGCAGCGGGAGACTGGGCCCAGAGCAGTACTTC.

The V call is TRBV27, the J call TRBJ2-2; no clear D. V shed 0 bases and J shed 5 bases, with 7 bases lying between them. CDR3 length equals 14 residues. Per germline, CDR1 MNHEY and CDR2 SMNVEV (reference sequence). The CDR3 region is CASSLSAQTGELFF. In nucleotides, the CDR3 is TGTGCCAGCAGTTTATCGGCTCAGACCGGGGAGCTGTTTTTT.

This clone occurred a few times. The genes are TRBV27 and TRBJ2-6; 7 nucleotides match TRBD2. From germline, CDR1 is MNHEY and CDR2 SMNVEV (reference sequence). This CDR3 contains 17 residues. V shed 2 bases, J shed 2 bases, and the junction held 6 bases outside the gene matches. The chain's CDR3 is CASSLRGVGAGANVLTF. The DNA for the CDR3 is TGTGCCAGCAGTTTACGGGGGGTGGGGGCTGGGGCCAACGTCCTGACTTTC. Looking up the rest from reference TRBV27 and TRBJ2-6 gives the full variable domain: EAQVTQNPRYLITVTGKKLTVTCSQNMNHEYMSWYRQDPGLGLRQIYYSMNVEVTDKGDVPEGYKVSRKEKRNFPLILESPSPNQTSLYFCASSLRGVGAGANVLTFGAGSRLTVL.

This CDR3 is CASSLTLRTSGGDEQFF. The CDR3 coding sequence is TGTGCCAGCAGCTTAACTCTACGGACTAGCGGGGGGGATGAGCAGTTCTTC. V and J are TRBV7-9 and TRBJ2-1, with 15 bases identical to TRBD2. This CDR3 region has 17 residues. CDR1 is SEHNR and CDR2 is FQNEAQ in the germline V gene (reference sequence). The V and J ends lost 2 bases and 8 bases, in that order; junction bases with no gene match: 7.

V usage is TRBV7-8 and J usage is TRBJ2-7; 11 bases match TRBD1. V lost 4 bases to trimming and J lost 5 bases; unmatched junction nucleotides: 1. The CDR3 has 13 residues. The germline CDR1 and CDR2 sequences are SGHVS and FQNEAQ. DNA of the CDR3: TGTGCCAGCAGCTGGGGACAGGGGGACGAGCAGTACTTC. This gives the protein CASSWGQGDEQYF.

The chain has TRBV19 and TRBJ1-1, with 10 positions matching TRBD1. The CDR3 contains 16 residues. Germline trimming cut 6 bases from V and 0 bases from J; bases unmatched to any gene: 7. Germline V lookup: CDR1 LNHDA, CDR2 SQIVND (reference sequence). CDR3 in DNA: TGTGCCAGTAGACAAGACAGGGGGCGTCTGAACACTGAAGCTTTCTTT. Translation gives CASRQDRGRLNTEAFF.

This clone was observed a few times. The chain has TRBV29-1 and TRBJ2-7; 9 nucleotides agree with TRBD2. This CDR3 has 12 amino acids. Germline CDR1 SQVTM, CDR2 ANQGSEA. DNA of the CDR3: TGCAGTGCGCGGGGGGGGGACTACGAGCAGTACTTC. Translation: CSARGGDYEQYF.

The chain uses TRBV7-9 and TRBJ2-5, with no clear D. The end of the DNA is better explained by TRBJ2-7, so the J call may be wrong. The CDR3 has 13 amino acids. Germline V gene lookup returns CDR1 SEHNR and CDR2 FQNEAQ (reference sequence). CDR3 protein: CASSLGVDYEQYF. DNA of the CDR3: TGTGCCAGCAGCTTAGGTGTAGACTACGAGCAGTACTTC.

The chain joins TRBV6-5 to TRBJ2-5, with a tentative D call TRBD2 (5 bases). The J call is doubtful: the DNA matches TRBJ2-7 better. The CDR3 has 14 residues. The germline CDR1 and CDR2 sequences are MNHEY and SVGAGI. The CDR3 protein is CASSFGLSGGEQYF. CDR3 DNA sequence: TGTGCCAGCAGTTTCGGACTGAGCGGAGGCGAGCAGTACTTC.

CDR3 protein: CASSQRLKLYQETQYF. The CDR3 DNA follows: TGTGCCAGCAGTCAACGACTAAAATTGTACCAAGAGACCCAGTACTTC. This sequence joins TRBV28 and TRBJ2-5; D possibly corresponds to TRBD2 (5 bases). In germline, CDR1 is MDHEN, CDR2 SYDVKM. The CDR3 spans 16 residues. Trimming stripped 5 bases from V and 0 bases from J, with 16 bases between.

This clone was observed a few times. The rearrangement links TRBV7-9 to TRBJ2-5; 8 bases match TRBD1. The CDR3 sequence is 15 residues long. V lost 0 bases, J lost 4 bases, and 4 bases stayed unmatched. Germline V gene data show CDR1 as SEHNR and CDR2 as FQNEAQ (reference sequence). CDR3 protein: CASSLATGTGETQYF. The CDR3, as DNA: TGTGCCAGCAGCTTAGCAACCGGGACAGGAGAGACCCAGTACTTC.

The chain employs TRBV29-1 and TRBJ1-2; D not resolved. Trimming shortened V by 5 bases and J by 4 bases, and 5 bases separated the two germline ends. In germline, CDR1 is SQVTM, CDR2 ANQGSEA. The CDR3 totals 10 residues. The CDR3 reads CSVLSYGYTF. CDR3 in DNA: TGCAGCGTTCTGTCCTATGGCTACACCTTC.

The chain joins TRBV5-5 to TRBJ2-2, with 9 bases identical to TRBD1. This CDR3 has 18 amino acids. With V trimmed by 4 bases and J by 4 bases, 14 bases remained unmatched. Germline values: CDR1 SGHKS, CDR2 YYEKEE (reference sequence). In DNA form, the CDR3 reads TGTGCCAGCAGCGTGGGACAGGGTCCTGTCAGTCGCACCGGGGAGCTGTTTTTT. Protein sequence: CASSVGQGPVSRTGELFF.

This rearrangement joins TRBV4-3 to TRBJ2-1; D gene ambiguous. The V and J ends lost 2 bases and 10 bases respectively, with 15 bases between them. The CDR3 totals 14 residues. Germline lookup yields CDR1 LGHNA and CDR2 YSLEER. CDR3 nucleotide sequence: TGCGCCAGCAGCCAAAGCGTTCAGTCTGACGAGCAGTTCTTC. This sequence encodes CASSQSVQSDEQFF.